The 28 T cell receptor beta chains below were found in one sample sequenced in a study of CD8 T cells in ankylosing spondylitis. MiXCR, applied by TCRdb to the 5' RACE reads, yields one record per CDR3 protein. Of about 240,000 distinct CDR3 sequences detected, approximately 24% appear once; the ten largest clones hold roughly 0.67%. What was sequenced was blood, either unsorted or a sorted T cell fraction (not recorded which). The origin of the receptors is a male donor with ankylosing spondylitis or in good health (not recorded which).

The chain couples TRBV24-1 to TRBJ2-6; no reliable D call. Germline V gives CDR1 KGHDR, CDR2 SFDVKD. This CDR3 is 16 amino acids long. V was clipped by 2 bases and J by 0 bases, with 7 bases between them. The CDR3 DNA is TGTGCCACCAGTGATTCTCCGGTCTCTGGGGCCAACGTCCTGACTTTC. It is translated as CATSDSPVSGANVLTF.

This clonotype has at least ten counts. J is TRBJ1-4 and V is TRBV4-1; D not resolved. The CDR3 runs to 15 residues. Germline CDR1 is MGHRA and CDR2 is YSYEKL. V lost 1 base, J lost 3 bases, and 9 bases lay in between. In DNA form, the CDR3 reads TGCGCCAGCAGCCAAGGCGAAGTGGCTAATGAAAAACTGTTTTTT. It specifies CASSQGEVANEKLFF.

This clonotype has just a few counts. V and J are TRBV20-1 and TRBJ2-7; D is ambiguous. Trimming took 3 bases from V and 0 from J, leaving 9 bases between them. The germline gives CDR1 DFQATT, CDR2 SNEGSKA (reference sequence). The CDR3 consists of 13 residues. The CDR3 is CSARTSDSYEQYF. DNA of the CDR3: TGCAGTGCTAGGACCAGCGACTCCTACGAGCAGTACTTC.

This clonotype has only one observation. This chain connects TRBV3-1 to TRBJ1-1, with D possibly matching TRBD1 (5 bases). Per the germline V gene, CDR1 is LGHDT and CDR2 is YNNKEL (reference sequence). The CDR3 loop spans 14 amino acids. V lost 1 base, J lost 1 base, and 7 bases lay in between. The CDR3 loop reads CASSQVQGNTEAFF. The DNA of the CDR3 is TGTGCCAGCAGCCAAGTGCAGGGGAACACTGAAGCTTTCTTT.

V gene TRBV12-3 or TRBV12-4 combines with J gene TRBJ2-3, with TRBD1 matching 11 bases. CDR3 length: 13 residues. V lost 5 bases and J lost 13; bases outside the gene matches: 8. CDR3 in amino acids: CASSGHRTGGKYF. The CDR3 DNA is TGTGCCAGCAGTGGGCATCGGACAGGGGGCAAGTATTTT.

This clonotype was observed a few times. The V call is TRBV20-1, the J call TRBJ2-1; D might be TRBD2 (6 bases). The CDR3 spans 13 residues. V was pared by 5 bases and J by 10 bases, with 18 bases between. Per the germline V gene, CDR1 is DFQATT and CDR2 is SNEGSKA (reference sequence). CDR3 sequence (DNA): TGCAGTGCTGAAGATAGCCCGCGGGGAGAGCAGTTCTTC. Protein: CSAEDSPRGEQFF.

This clonotype was counted a few times. This sequence joins TRBV7-2 and TRBJ2-3; D not certain. Trimming left V 3 bases short and J 6 bases short, with 13 bases between. Looked up from germline, CDR1 is SGHTA and CDR2 is FQGNSA. The CDR3 sequence is 14 residues long. As DNA, the CDR3 is TGTGCCAGCAGCTTTGGGTCAACCGGGGATACGCAGTATTTT. Protein sequence: CASSFGSTGDTQYF.

The rearrangement links TRBV20-1 to TRBJ2-2; 8 positions agree with TRBD2. There are 14 residues in the CDR3. The ends lost 4 bases at V and 7 bases at J; junction bases unmatched: 8. Per the germline V gene, CDR1 is DFQATT and CDR2 is SNEGSKA (reference sequence). The CDR3 DNA reads as TGCAGTGCTAAATTCGGGGGGGCGATCGGGGAGCTGTTTTTT. Translating it yields CSAKFGGAIGELFF.

This clonotype was seen more than once but under ten times. The chain couples TRBV5-5 to TRBJ2-1; 10 nucleotides align to TRBD2. Trimming took 4 bases from V and 2 from J; bases not matched to a gene: 6. Germline V gene data show CDR1 as SGHKS and CDR2 as YYEKEE (reference sequence). The CDR3 runs 16 residues. The DNA for the CDR3 is TGTGCCAGCAGCACACAAAGCGGGGGGGCCTACAATGAGCAGTTCTTC. This gives the protein CASSTQSGGAYNEQFF.

This clonotype was seen many times. This chain joins TRBV28 and TRBJ2-1; 7 bases map to TRBD2. Trimming took 5 bases from V and 7 from J; bases not matched to a gene: 8. The CDR3 contains 14 residues. Germline CDR1 reads MDHEN; CDR2 reads SYDVKM. CDR3 in amino acids: CASSTPGGGNEQFF. In nucleotides, the CDR3 is TGTGCCAGCAGTACTCCTGGGGGGGGGAATGAGCAGTTCTTC.

The V and J genes are TRBV6-5 and TRBJ2-7; D possibly corresponds to TRBD1 (7 bases). This CDR3 contains 12 residues. Germline V gene data show CDR1 as MNHEY and CDR2 as SVGAGI. V lost 5 bases to trimming and J lost 5 bases, with 10 bases between them. CDR3 sequence: CASSGGTDEQYF. In DNA, the CDR3 is TGTGCCAGCAGTGGGGGGACAGACGAGCAGTACTTC.

The J gene is TRBJ2-7, the V gene TRBV3-1; TRBD2 might be the D (5 bases). Germline CDR1 and CDR2: LGHDT and YNNKEL (reference sequence). V was cut by 0 bases and J by 6 bases, with 12 bases left in between. The CDR3 sequence is 14 residues long. The CDR3 spells CASSQDPVGLEQYF. The CDR3 DNA follows: TGTGCCAGCAGCCAAGATCCCGTCGGACTCGAGCAGTACTTC.

This clonotype was recorded many times. DNA of the CDR3: TGTGCCAGTAATGACAGGCCCACCGGGGAGCTGTTTTTT. Protein: CASNDRPTGELFF. V usage is TRBV12-3 or TRBV12-4 and J usage is TRBJ2-2; D may be TRBD1 (6 bases). V lost 9 bases and J 4 bases, leaving 12 bases between the germline ends. This CDR3 is built from 13 residues.

This clonotype was detected many times. The chain uses TRBV5-1 and TRBJ1-1; the D is unclear. The CDR3 consists of 13 residues. Germline-derived CDR1 and CDR2 are SGHRS and YFSETQ. The germline V and J ends were trimmed by 3 bases and 4 bases, with 10 bases remaining between them. The CDR3 is CASSSLQSTEAFF. The CDR3 coding sequence is TGCGCCAGCAGCTCCTTACAGAGCACTGAAGCTTTCTTT.

The chain carries TRBV20-1 and TRBJ2-1, with D unresolved. This CDR3 region has 13 residues. The germline V gene has CDR1 DFQATT and CDR2 SNEGSKA (reference sequence). Between the trimmed V and J ends, which lost 3 bases and 8 bases, there was a span of 14 bases. CDR3 DNA sequence: TGCAGTGCTAGTATCTCGGCGGCAGATGAGCAGTTCTTC. Protein product: CSASISAADEQFF.

The chain recombines TRBV20-1 with TRBJ1-1; 8 positions match TRBD1. The CDR3 length is 13 residues. Trimming at V came to 5 bases and at J to 6 bases, leaving 8 bases not matched to a gene. Germline V gene sequence: CDR1 DFQATT, CDR2 SNEGSKA (reference sequence). The CDR3 region is CSAAGGEGAEAFF. CDR3 nucleotide sequence: TGCAGTGCTGCAGGGGGCGAAGGCGCTGAAGCTTTCTTT.

The rearrangement links TRBV12-5 to TRBJ2-3, with 10 bases that match TRBD1. Germline CDR1 LGHNT, CDR2 FRNRAP. The CDR3 totals 16 residues. Trimming cost V 5 bases and J 5 bases; bases outside gene matches: 10. CDR3 nucleotides: TGTGCTAGTGGTGGGGGGGACAGGGGAGGAAAAGATACGCAGTATTTT. It yields the protein CASGGGDRGGKDTQYF. Together with reference TRBV12-5 and TRBJ2-3, the CDR3 gives the full variable domain: DARVTQTPRHKVTEMGQEVTMRCQPILGHNTVFWYRQTMMQGLELLAYFRNRAPLDDSGMPKDRFSAEMPDATLATLKIQPSEPRDSAVYFCASGGGDRGGKDTQYFGPGTRLTVL.

The table lists this clonotype with many counts. This chain uses TRBV24-1 with TRBJ2-1; weak D call: TRBD2 (5 bases). This CDR3 contains 16 residues. V gave up 0 bases and J gave up 8 bases, with 16 bases separating them. The germline gives CDR1 KGHDR, CDR2 SFDVKD. The CDR3 is CATSDLAGPTGDEQFF. CDR3 DNA sequence: TGTGCCACCAGTGATTTGGCCGGGCCCACCGGGGATGAGCAGTTCTTC.

This clonotype was observed at least ten times. V and J are TRBV7-6 and TRBJ2-7; D remains unclear. There are 13 residues in the CDR3. V was clipped by 4 bases and J by 0 bases, with 7 bases between them. CDR1 and CDR2 from the germline V gene are SGHVS and FNYEAQ. DNA for the CDR3: TGTGCCAGCAGCTCCTCCCGCTCCTACGAGCAGTACTTC. It codes for CASSSSRSYEQYF.

In regard to this clonotype: This sequence may be a read error, since a much larger clone differs from it by one base. The rearrangement uses TRBV7-9 and TRBJ2-3; D might be TRBD2 (6 bases). The germline V gene has CDR1 SEHNR and CDR2 FQNEAQ (reference sequence). The length of the CDR3 is 13 residues. The CDR3 sequence: CDSSPLAPDTQYF. As DNA, the CDR3 is TGTGACAGCAGTCCTCTAGCGCCAGATACGCAGTATTTT. The variable domain in full, completed from reference TRBV7-9 and TRBJ2-3, reads DTGVSQNPRHKITKRGQNVTFRCDPISEHNRLYWYRQTLGQGPEFLTYFQNEAQLEKSRLLSDRFSAERPKGSFSTLEIQRTEQGDSAMYLCDSSPLAPDTQYFGPGTRLTVL.

This clonotype was detected many times. V usage is TRBV3-1 and J usage is TRBJ2-5; the match to TRBD1 covers 8 bases. V shed 3 bases and J 5 bases; nucleotides not matched to a gene: 8. Per germline, CDR1 LGHDT and CDR2 YNNKEL (reference sequence). The CDR3 has 15 residues. This CDR3 reads CASSQTGAQGETQYF. The CDR3 nucleotides are TGTGCCAGCAGCCAGACAGGGGCCCAGGGGGAGACCCAGTACTTC.

This clonotype was seen just once. The chain employs TRBV20-1 and TRBJ2-5, with TRBD2 matching 8 bases. The CDR3 is 16 residues long. The V gene end was trimmed by 6 bases and the J gene end by 3 bases; junction bases not matched to a gene: 15. Germline lookup yields CDR1 DFQATT and CDR2 SNEGSKA (reference sequence). The CDR3: CSAGSGAGGPEETQYF. CDR3 DNA: TGCAGTGCAGGGTCTGGCGCGGGGGGCCCCGAAGAGACCCAGTACTTC.

The chain joins TRBV21-1 to TRBJ2-1; the table's D call of TRBD1 was not tested on the DNA. TRBV21-1 is given as a pseudogene. This CDR3 comprises 16 residues. CDR3: CASTCRTKKVDNEQFF. The DNA of the CDR3 is TGTGCCAGCACCTGTCGGACGAAGAAGGTGGACAATGAGCAGTTCTTC.

This clonotype occurred a few times. The rearrangement uses TRBV12-3 or TRBV12-4 and TRBJ2-3; a weak D match, TRBD2 (5 bases). Trimming removed 7 bases at V and 6 bases at J, with 17 bases between. This CDR3 region has 14 residues. Here the CDR3 reads CASKLAPRGDTQYF. CDR3 sequence (DNA): TGTGCCAGCAAGCTAGCCCCCAGAGGGGATACGCAGTATTTT.

This chain uses TRBV29-1 with TRBJ2-5, with D unclear. V was shortened by 7 bases and J by 4 bases, with 7 bases between the two germline ends. Germline V gene lookup returns CDR1 SQVTM and CDR2 ANQGSEA. The CDR3 extends over 10 amino acids. CDR3 sequence: CSAGTETQYF. As DNA, the CDR3 is TGCAGCGCTGGAACAGAGACCCAGTACTTC.

The chain has TRBV19 and TRBJ1-6; D unresolved. The V gene lost 11 bases and the J gene lost 5 bases, with 19 bases spanning the gap. There are 15 residues in the CDR3. The germline CDR1 and CDR2 sequences are LNHDA and SQIVND (reference sequence). Here the CDR3 DNA reads TGTGCCGCCAGTAGGTCGCAGACCAATAATTCACCCCTCCACTTT. Its protein product is CAASRSQTNNSPLHF.

The chain links TRBV12-3 or TRBV12-4 to TRBJ2-7; D gene uncertain. The CDR3 sequence is 12 residues long. Trimming removed 4 bases at V and 6 bases at J, with 10 bases between. The CDR3 coding sequence is TGTGCCAGCAGTTCGCTAGTCGTCGAGCAGTACTTC. Its translation is CASSSLVVEQYF.

The sample holds a few counts of this clonotype. The J gene is TRBJ1-1, the V gene TRBV10-3; D gene uncertain. The CDR3 runs to 11 residues. Trimming cost V 10 bases and J 3 bases, with 9 bases left between them. The germline gives CDR1 ENHRY, CDR2 SYGVKD. The CDR3, as DNA: TGTGCCACAAAGGAGGACACTGAAGCTTTCTTT. It encodes CATKEDTEAFF.